This T cell receptor beta chain originates from a study of T cell repertoires in cytomegalovirus infection. Comments on this clonotype: Its matching antigen is unknown.

The germline V gene encodes CDR1 SEHNR and CDR2 FQNEAQ (reference sequence). V shed 5 bases, J shed 8 bases, and the junction held 10 bases outside the gene matches. The CDR3 contains 16 residues. Each CDR3 protein gets one entry after TCRdb re-called the reads with MiXCR. This table holds about 160,000 distinct CDR3 sequences, about 20% found once. Source: CD8+ T cells from cultured PBMCs, taken from culture after CMV antigen stimulation. The chain carries TRBV7-9 and TRBJ1-6; 9 bases match TRBD1. The TCR was taken from a human donor in good health (CMV status not recorded). Some clones in this sample may be carry-over from other donors' samples. The CDR3 bases are TGTGCCAGCAGCCCTCGACAGGGGGTTAGGGATTCACCCCTCCACTTT. Translated: CASSPRQGVRDSPLHF.